This record covers a single T cell receptor (beta chain). Its matching antigen is unknown. This entry belongs to a study of long-term antiretroviral therapy in people with HIV. Study-level points and caveats: Comparison with controls showed narrower CDR3 length ranges in HIV repertoires. Clones showing expansion before ART dominated the repertoire at all time points. Therapy changes, viral resistance and ART adherence were not documented in the available data.

Survey-level resolution applied to immunoSEQ assay v3.0. Here immunoSEQ multiplex PCR was the method, and the copy in TCRdb shows in-frame clones only, minus some. The sample comprises about 12,000 clones, approximately 77% of which are singletons, and under 25% rests with the top ten. Germline V gene sequence: CDR1 SGDLS, CDR2 YYNGEE. With 4 bases clipped from V and 4 bases from J, the junction kept 11 bases outside the gene matches. The CDR3 contains 16 residues. Participants who had HIV were, without exception, treated in the United States. The sample in question was unsorted PBMCs, obtained 0.5 years before starting antiretroviral therapy. The rearrangement joins TRBV9 to TRBJ1-2; 9 positions agree with TRBD1. The clonotype originates from a middle-aged woman with HIV. The CDR3 loop reads CASSPSGTGTPYGYTF. The DNA of the CDR3 is TGTGCCAGCAGCCCCTCGGGGACAGGGACTCCCTATGGCTACACCTTC.